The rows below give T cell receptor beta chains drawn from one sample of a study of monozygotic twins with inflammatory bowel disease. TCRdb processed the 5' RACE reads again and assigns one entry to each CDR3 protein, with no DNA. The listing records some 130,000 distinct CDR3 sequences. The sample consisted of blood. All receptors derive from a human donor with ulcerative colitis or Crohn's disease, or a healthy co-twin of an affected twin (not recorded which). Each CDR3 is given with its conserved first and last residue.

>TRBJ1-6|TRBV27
CASSYNRDYNSPLHF
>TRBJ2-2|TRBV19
CASTPRPGELFF
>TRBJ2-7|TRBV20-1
CSAPRLAGGPGEQYF
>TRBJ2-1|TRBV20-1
CSASGTVYNEQFF
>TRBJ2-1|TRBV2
CASSVSGVGYNEQFF
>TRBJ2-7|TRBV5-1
CASSLPSGSRYEQYF
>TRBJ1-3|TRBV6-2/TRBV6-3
CASSSGPLRNTIYF
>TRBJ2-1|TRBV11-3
CASSQSPLYNEQFF
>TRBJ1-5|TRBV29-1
CSVTDRGYQPQHF
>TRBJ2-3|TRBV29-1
CSVDREGLGHTQYF
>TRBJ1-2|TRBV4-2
CASTLGAGCGYTF
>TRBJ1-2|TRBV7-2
CASSLGTANYGYTF